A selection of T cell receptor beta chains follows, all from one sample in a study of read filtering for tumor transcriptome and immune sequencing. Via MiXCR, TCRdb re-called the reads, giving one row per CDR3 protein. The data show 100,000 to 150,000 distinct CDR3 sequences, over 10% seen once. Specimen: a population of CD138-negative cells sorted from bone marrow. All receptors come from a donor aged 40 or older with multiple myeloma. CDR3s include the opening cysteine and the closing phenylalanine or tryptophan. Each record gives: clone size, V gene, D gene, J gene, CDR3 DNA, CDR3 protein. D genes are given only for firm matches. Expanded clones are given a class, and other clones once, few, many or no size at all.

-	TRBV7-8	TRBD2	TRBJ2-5	TGTGCCAGCAGCTCCCGTAGTAGCGGGGGGGAGACCCAGTACTTC	CASSSRSSGGETQYF
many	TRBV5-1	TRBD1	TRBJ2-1	TGCGCCAGCAGCTTTCATGTCCGGGACAGGTATGGTTATGAGCAGTTCTTC	CASSFHVRDRYGYEQFF
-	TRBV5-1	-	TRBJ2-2	TGCGCCAGCAGCTTGGACCCGGGGGTTAACACCGGGGAGCTGTTTTTT	CASSLDPGVNTGELFF
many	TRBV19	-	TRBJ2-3	TGTGCCAGTAGTGACGTCGGTAGCACAGGAGATCGGTGGTATTTT	CASSDVGSTGDRWYF
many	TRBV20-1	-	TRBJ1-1	TGCAGTGCCGCCTCGGATACTGAAGCTTTCTTT	CSAASDTEAFF
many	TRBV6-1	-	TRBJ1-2	TGTGCCAGCAGTGAAGCCCGACCCCGGGACCTAACCTTC	CASSEARPRDLTF
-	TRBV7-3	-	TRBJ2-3	TGTGCCAGCAGCACGAGGACAGCTACAGATACGCAGTATTTT	CASSTRTATDTQYF
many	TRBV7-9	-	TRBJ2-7	TGTGCCAGCAGCCCGACCGGAGCCGAGCAGTACTTC	CASSPTGAEQYF
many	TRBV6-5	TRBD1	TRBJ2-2	TGTGCCAGCAACCGACAGGGGATAGTGGACATCGGGGAGCTGTTTTTT	CASNRQGIVDIGELFF
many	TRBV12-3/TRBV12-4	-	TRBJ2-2	TGTGCCAGCAGTTTAGTGACCGGGGAGCTGTTTTTT	CASSLVTGELFF
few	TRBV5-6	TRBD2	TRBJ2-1	TGTGCCAGCAGCAGGGAGGGTTACGAGCAGTTCTTC	CASSREGYEQFF